This TCR beta chain was identified in a study of T cell responses to AZD1222 COVID-19 vaccine. General observations from the study: Baseline seropositivity characterized only 5 or 6 AZD1222 recipients. Clonal diversity was possibly underestimated; the donors were predominantly white British and more often female. Vaccine-associated CD4 TCRs ranged over spike, dominating at 160-218 and 743-854.

Second doses at about 4 or about 12 weeks were pooled. Some clones are missing from TCRdb's copy, which holds only in-frame ones; the method was immunoSEQ multiplex PCR. Among over 85,000 clones listed, approximately 90% were seen once. Trimming took 9 bases from V and 0 from J, leaving 11 bases between them. The CDR3 runs to 14 residues. Germline V gene data show CDR1 as KGHDR and CDR2 as SFDVKD. Note on this clone: Its target is not known.

The genes are TRBV24-1 and TRBJ1-3, with D possibly being TRBD1 (5 bases). This clonotype was obtained from an adult who received the AZD1222 COVID-19 vaccine. The sequencing here drew on peripheral blood, taken 28 days after the second AZD1222 dose. The CDR3 here is CATGPGGSGNTIYF. The CDR3 nucleotides read TGTGCCACCGGTCCTGGGGGCTCTGGAAACACCATATATTTT.